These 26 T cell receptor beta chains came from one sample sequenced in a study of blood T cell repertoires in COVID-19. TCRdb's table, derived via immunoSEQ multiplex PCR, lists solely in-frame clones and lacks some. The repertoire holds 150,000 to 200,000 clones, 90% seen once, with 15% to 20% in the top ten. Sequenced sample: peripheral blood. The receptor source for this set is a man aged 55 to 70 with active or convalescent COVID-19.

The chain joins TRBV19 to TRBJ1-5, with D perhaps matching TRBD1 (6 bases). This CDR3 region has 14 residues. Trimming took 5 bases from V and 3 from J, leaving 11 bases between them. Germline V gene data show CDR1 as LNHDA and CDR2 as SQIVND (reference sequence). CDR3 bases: TGTGCCAGTAGTGCCCAGGGGTACAATCAGCCCCAGCATTTT. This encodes CASSAQGYNQPQHF.

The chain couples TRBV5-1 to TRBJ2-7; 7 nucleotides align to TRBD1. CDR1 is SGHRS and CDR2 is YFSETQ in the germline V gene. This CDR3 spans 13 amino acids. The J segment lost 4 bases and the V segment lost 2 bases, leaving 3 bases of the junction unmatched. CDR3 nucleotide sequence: TGCGCCAGCAGCTTAACAGGGGAGTACGAGCAGTACTTC. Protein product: CASSLTGEYEQYF. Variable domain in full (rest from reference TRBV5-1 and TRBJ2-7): KAGVTQTPRYLIKTRGQQVTLSCSPISGHRSVSWYQQTPGQGLQFLFEYFSETQRNKGNFPGRFSGRQFSNSRSEMNVSTLELGDSALYLCASSLTGEYEQYFGPGTRLTVT.

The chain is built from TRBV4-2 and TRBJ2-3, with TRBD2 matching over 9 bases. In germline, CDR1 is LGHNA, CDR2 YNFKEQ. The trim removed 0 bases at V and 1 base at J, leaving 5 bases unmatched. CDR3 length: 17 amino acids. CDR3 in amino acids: CASSQDRKRGGTDTQYF. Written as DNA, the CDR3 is TGTGCCAGCAGCCAAGATCGGAAGCGGGGGGGCACAGATACGCAGTATTTT.

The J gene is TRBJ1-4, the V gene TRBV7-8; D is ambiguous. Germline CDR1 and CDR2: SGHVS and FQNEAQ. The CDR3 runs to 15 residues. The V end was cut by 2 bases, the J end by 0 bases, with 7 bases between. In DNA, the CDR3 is TGTGCCAGCAGCTTATTAGATGCAACTAATGAAAAACTGTTTTTT. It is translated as CASSLLDATNEKLFF.

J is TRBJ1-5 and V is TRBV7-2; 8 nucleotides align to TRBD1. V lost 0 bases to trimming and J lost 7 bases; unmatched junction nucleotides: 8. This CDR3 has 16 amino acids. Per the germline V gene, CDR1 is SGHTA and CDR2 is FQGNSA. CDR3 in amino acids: CASSLASGQGEQPQHF. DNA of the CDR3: TGTGCCAGCAGCTTAGCGTCAGGACAGGGAGAACAGCCCCAGCATTTT.

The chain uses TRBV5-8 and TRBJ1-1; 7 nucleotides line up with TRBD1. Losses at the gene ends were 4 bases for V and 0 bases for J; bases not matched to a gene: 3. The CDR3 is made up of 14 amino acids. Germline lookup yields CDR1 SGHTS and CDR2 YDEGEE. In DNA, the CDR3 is TGTGCCAGCAGCGCGACAGGGTTGAACACTGAAGCTTTCTTT. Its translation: CASSATGLNTEAFF.

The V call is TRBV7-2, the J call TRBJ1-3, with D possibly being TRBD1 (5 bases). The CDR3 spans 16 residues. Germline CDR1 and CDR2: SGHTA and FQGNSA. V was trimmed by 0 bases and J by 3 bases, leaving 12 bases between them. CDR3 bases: TGTGCCAGCAGCTTAGCGGGGGGGGTCGGTGGAAACACCATATATTTT. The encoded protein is CASSLAGGVGGNTIYF.

The CDR3 DNA follows: TGTGCCAGCAGCGATAGGACAGGGGGAATCTACGAGCAGTACTTC. This encodes CASSDRTGGIYEQYF. V gene TRBV5-6 combines with J gene TRBJ2-7, with TRBD1 matching 10 bases. The CDR3 totals 15 residues. Germline V gene sequence: CDR1 SGHDT, CDR2 YYEEEE. J lost 3 bases, V lost 4 bases, and 7 bases had no gene match.

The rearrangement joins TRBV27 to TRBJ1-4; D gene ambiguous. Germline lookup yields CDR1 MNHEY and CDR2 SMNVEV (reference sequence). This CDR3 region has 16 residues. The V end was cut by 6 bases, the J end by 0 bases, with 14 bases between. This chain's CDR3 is CASRDGRPTTNEKLFF. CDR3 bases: TGTGCCAGCAGGGATGGCAGGCCTACAACTAATGAAAAACTGTTTTTT.

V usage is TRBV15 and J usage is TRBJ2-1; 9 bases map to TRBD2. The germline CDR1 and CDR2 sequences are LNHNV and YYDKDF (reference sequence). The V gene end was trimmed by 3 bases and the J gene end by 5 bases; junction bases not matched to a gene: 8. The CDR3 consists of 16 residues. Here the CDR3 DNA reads TGTGCCACCAGCAGGCGAGGACTAGCGATAAACAATGAGCAGTTCTTC. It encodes CATSRRGLAINNEQFF.

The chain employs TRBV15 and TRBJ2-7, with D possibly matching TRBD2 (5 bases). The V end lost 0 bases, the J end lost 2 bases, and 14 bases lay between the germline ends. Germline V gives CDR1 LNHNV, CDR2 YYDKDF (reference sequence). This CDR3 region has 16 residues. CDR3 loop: CATSRDLGGSPYEQYF. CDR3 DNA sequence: TGTGCCACCAGCAGAGACCTCGGCGGGTCACCCTACGAGCAGTACTTC.

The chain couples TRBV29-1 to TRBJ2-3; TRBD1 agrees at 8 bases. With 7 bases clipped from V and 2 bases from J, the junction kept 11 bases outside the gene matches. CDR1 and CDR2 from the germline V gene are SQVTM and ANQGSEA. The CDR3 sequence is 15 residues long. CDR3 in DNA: TGCAGCGCCGCGCCCACAGGGGGAATCACAGATACGCAGTATTTT. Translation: CSAAPTGGITDTQYF.

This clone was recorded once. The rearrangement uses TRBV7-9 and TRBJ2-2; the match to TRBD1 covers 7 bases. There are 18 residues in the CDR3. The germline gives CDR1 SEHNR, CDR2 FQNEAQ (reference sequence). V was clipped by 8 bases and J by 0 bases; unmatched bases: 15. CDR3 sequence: CASRKARPGGTNTGELFF. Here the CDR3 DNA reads TGTGCCAGCCGAAAGGCCAGACCAGGGGGAACGAACACCGGGGAGCTGTTTTTT.

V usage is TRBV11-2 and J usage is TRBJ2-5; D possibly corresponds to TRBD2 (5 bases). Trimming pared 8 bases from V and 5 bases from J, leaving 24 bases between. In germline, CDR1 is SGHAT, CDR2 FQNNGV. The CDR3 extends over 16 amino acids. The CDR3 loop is CASGLGVRRTGETQYF. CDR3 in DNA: TGTGCCAGCGGCCTGGGTGTGCGGAGAACGGGGGAGACCCAGTACTTC. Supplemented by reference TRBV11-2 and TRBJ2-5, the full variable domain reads EAGVAQSPRYKIIEKRQSVAFWCNPISGHATLYWYQQILGQGPKLLIQFQNNGVVDDSQLPKDRFSAERLKGVDSTLKIQPAKLEDSAVYLCASGLGVRRTGETQYFGPGTRLLVL.

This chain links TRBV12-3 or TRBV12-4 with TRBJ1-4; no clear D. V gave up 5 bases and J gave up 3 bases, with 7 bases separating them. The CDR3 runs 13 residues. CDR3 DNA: TGTGCCAGCAGTCGGGATTCTAATGAAAAACTGTTTTTT. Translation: CASSRDSNEKLFF.

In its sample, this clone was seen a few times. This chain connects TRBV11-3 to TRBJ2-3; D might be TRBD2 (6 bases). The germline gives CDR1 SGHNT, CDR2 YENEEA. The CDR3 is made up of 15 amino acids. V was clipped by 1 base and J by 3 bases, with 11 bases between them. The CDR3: CASSLGVGGTDTQYF. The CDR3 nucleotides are TGTGCCAGCAGCTTAGGTGTCGGGGGTACAGATACGCAGTATTTT.

CDR3 DNA: TGTGCCAGCCGGGACAGGGGAATTGGGGAGCTGTTTTTT. Protein sequence: CASRDRGIGELFF. The chain couples TRBV2 to TRBJ2-2, with 10 bases lining up with TRBD1. Germline V gene data show CDR1 as SNHLY and CDR2 as FYNNEI. The length of the CDR3 is 13 residues. The J segment lost 8 bases and the V segment lost 8 bases, leaving 5 bases of the junction unmatched.

Here the CDR3 reads CASSSETGTSYEQFF. For the CDR3, the DNA is TGTGCCAGCAGCTCGGAGACAGGGACCAGTTATGAGCAGTTCTTC. The V and J genes are TRBV11-2 and TRBJ2-1; 7 bases line up with TRBD1. CDR1 is SGHAT and CDR2 is FQNNGV in the germline V gene. V dropped 4 bases and J dropped 8; count of bases not matched to a gene: 11. This CDR3 has 15 residues. The full variable domain, with the rest looked up from reference TRBV11-2 and TRBJ2-1, is EAGVAQSPRYKIIEKRQSVAFWCNPISGHATLYWYQQILGQGPKLLIQFQNNGVVDDSQLPKDRFSAERLKGVDSTLKIQPAKLEDSAVYLCASSSETGTSYEQFFGPGTRLTVL.

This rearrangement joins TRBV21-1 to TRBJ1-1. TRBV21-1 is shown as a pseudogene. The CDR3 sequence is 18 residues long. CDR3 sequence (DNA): TGTGCCAGCAGCTCAAGGAGAAAGGGGCACCCGGAGGGCACTGAAGCTTTCTTT. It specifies CASSSRRKGHPEGTEAFF.

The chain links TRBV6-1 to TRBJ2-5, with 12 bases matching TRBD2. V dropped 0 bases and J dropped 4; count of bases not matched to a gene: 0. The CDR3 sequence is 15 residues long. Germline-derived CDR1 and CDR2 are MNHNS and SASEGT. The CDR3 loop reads CASSEAGLAGETQYF. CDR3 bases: TGTGCCAGCAGTGAAGCGGGACTAGCGGGAGAGACCCAGTACTTC.

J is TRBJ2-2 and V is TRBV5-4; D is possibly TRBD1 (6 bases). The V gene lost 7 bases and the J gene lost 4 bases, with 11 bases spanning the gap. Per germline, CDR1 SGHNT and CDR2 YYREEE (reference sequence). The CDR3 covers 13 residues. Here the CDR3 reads CASSSRGTGELFF. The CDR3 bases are TGTGCCAGCTCAAGCAGGGGCACCGGGGAGCTGTTTTTT. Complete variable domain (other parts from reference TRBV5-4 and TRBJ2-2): ETGVTQSPTHLIKTRGQQVTLRCSSQSGHNTVSWYQQALGQGPQFIFQYYREEENGRGNFPPRFSGLQFPNYSSELNVNALELDDSALYLCASSSRGTGELFFGEGSRLTVL.

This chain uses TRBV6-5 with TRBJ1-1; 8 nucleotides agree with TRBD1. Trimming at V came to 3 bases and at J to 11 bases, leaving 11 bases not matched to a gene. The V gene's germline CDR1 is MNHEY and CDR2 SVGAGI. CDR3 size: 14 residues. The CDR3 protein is CASSYHPGTGGAFF. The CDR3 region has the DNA TGTGCCAGCAGTTATCATCCCGGGACAGGAGGGGCTTTCTTT.

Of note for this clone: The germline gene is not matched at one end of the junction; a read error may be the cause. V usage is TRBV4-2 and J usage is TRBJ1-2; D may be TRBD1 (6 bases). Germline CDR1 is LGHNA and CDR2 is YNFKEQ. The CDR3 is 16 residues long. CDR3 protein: CASSQEAPRRGNGHTF. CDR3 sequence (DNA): TGTGCCAGCAGCCAAGAAGCCCCTCGCAGGGGAAATGGCCACACCTTC.

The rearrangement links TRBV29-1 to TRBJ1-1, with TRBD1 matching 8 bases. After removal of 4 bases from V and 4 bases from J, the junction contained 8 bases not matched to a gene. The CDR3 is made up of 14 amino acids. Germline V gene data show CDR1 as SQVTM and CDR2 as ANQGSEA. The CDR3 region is CSVVRGQGATEAFF. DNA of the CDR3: TGCAGCGTTGTACGAGGGCAGGGGGCCACTGAAGCTTTCTTT.

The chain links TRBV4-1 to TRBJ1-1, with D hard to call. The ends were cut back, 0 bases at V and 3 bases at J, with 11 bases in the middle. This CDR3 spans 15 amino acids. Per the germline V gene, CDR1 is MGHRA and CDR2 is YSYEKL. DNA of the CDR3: TGCGCCAGCAGCCAAGACCCTGACATCTACACTGAAGCTTTCTTT. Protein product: CASSQDPDIYTEAFF.

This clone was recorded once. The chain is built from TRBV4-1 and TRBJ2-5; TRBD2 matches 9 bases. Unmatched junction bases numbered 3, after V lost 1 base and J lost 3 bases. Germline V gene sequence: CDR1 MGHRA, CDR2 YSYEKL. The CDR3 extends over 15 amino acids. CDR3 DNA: TGCGCCAGCAGCCAAGCGGCGGGAGGGGAAGAGACCCAGTACTTC. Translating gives CASSQAAGGEETQYF.